Given below is one TCR beta chain in context. Its antigen remains unknown. For each CDR3 protein, TCRdb gives one entry from its re-call of the 5' RACE reads, without DNA. The sample is made up of 150,000 or so distinct CDR3 sequences, and the top ten hold roughly 7.4% of it. CDR3 length: 15 amino acids. Germline values: CDR1 ENHRY, CDR2 SYGVKD. Researchers isolated total RNA from whole blood without sorting T cells. The data stem from a study of monozygotic twins with inflammatory bowel disease. Points from the study as a whole: IBD patients exhibited fewer clonotypes shared with other individuals than healthy twins, particularly with disease activity.

The rearrangement joins TRBV10-3 to TRBJ2-1; TCRdb returns TRBD1, unconfirmable since there is no DNA. The clonotype was recovered from a human donor with ulcerative colitis or Crohn's disease, or a healthy co-twin of an affected twin (not recorded which). Sequencing used blood. CDR3: CAIRAGPATYNEQFF.